Following are 21 T cell receptor beta chains from one sample sequenced in a study of T-cell memory formation after mild COVID-19. TCRdb fed the 5' RACE reads into MiXCR, producing one record per CDR3 protein. Here the sample spans about 250,000 distinct CDR3 sequences, roughly 18% being singletons. Sequencing was done on a sample of PBMCs or a T cell subset sorted from them (not recorded which). Receptors were obtained from a man between 18 and 35 years old who had mild COVID-19 (a few samples of this study predate the infection). Cell type and time point are not known.

This clonotype turned up a few times. The V call is TRBV19, the J call TRBJ1-2; 7 bases fit TRBD1. Germline loops: CDR1 LNHDA, CDR2 SQIVND (reference sequence). The CDR3 loop spans 13 amino acids. Losses at the gene ends were 5 bases for V and 4 bases for J; bases not matched to a gene: 4. The CDR3 sequence is CASSEGQLYGYTF. The CDR3, as DNA: TGTGCCAGTAGTGAGGGACAGCTCTATGGCTACACCTTC. Combining the CDR3 with reference TRBV19 and TRBJ1-2 gives the whole variable domain DGGITQSPKYLFRKEGQNVTLSCEQNLNHDAMYWYRQDPGQGLRLIYYSQIVNDFQKGDIAEGYSVSREKKESFPLTVTSAQKNPTAFYLCASSEGQLYGYTFGSGTRLTVV.

This clonotype appeared a few times. This chain uses TRBV7-9 with TRBJ2-5, with D perhaps matching TRBD2 (5 bases). V lost 5 bases to trimming and J lost 1 base, with 20 bases between them. The V gene's germline CDR1 is SEHNR and CDR2 FQNEAQ (reference sequence). The CDR3 covers 17 residues. The CDR3 DNA follows: TGTGCCAGCAGCAGGTCGGCTAGCAACCCAGTCCAAGAGACCCAGTACTTC. Its protein is CASSRSASNPVQETQYF.

The sample holds a few counts of this clonotype. The gene calls are TRBV6-2 or TRBV6-3 and TRBJ2-7; D perhaps matches TRBD1 (6 bases). The V end lost 5 bases, the J end lost 6 bases, and 17 bases lay between the germline ends. Germline lookup yields CDR1 MNHEY and CDR2 SVGEGT. The CDR3 sequence is 14 residues long. The CDR3 reads CASSRPTGLGEQYV. The DNA for the CDR3 is TGTGCCAGCAGTCGACCCACAGGGCTCGGCGAGCAGTACGTC.

The sample holds many counts of this clonotype. The V gene is TRBV7-2, the J gene TRBJ2-6; D remains ambiguous. Per the germline V gene, CDR1 is SGHTA and CDR2 is FQGNSA. The CDR3 consists of 13 residues. The CDR3 is CGARFAGANVLTF. The CDR3 nucleotides are TGTGGGGCGAGATTCGCTGGGGCCAACGTCCTGACTTTC.

V gene TRBV6-5 combines with J gene TRBJ2-3, with TRBD1 identical over 12 bases. Germline V lookup: CDR1 MNHEY, CDR2 SVGAGI. CDR3 size: 15 residues. Losses at the gene ends were 9 bases for V and 6 bases for J; bases not matched to a gene: 10. The CDR3 loop is CASSTGTGGRDTQYF. The CDR3 DNA sequence: TGTGCCAGTAGCACCGGGACAGGGGGCAGGGATACGCAGTATTTT.

There are a few counts of this clonotype. The rearrangement uses TRBV12-3 or TRBV12-4 and TRBJ2-5, with D maybe TRBD2 (6 bases). This CDR3 comprises 14 residues. V was cut by 3 bases and J by 4 bases, with 12 bases left in between. In DNA, the CDR3 is TGTGCCAGCAGTTTCACACTAGCTGGAGAGACCCAGTACTTC. Its protein product is CASSFTLAGETQYF.

The rearrangement uses TRBV20-1 and TRBJ2-3, with D maybe TRBD2 (6 bases). Germline assignment: CDR1 DFQATT and CDR2 SNEGSKA (reference sequence). Trimming cost V 6 bases and J 0 bases, with 16 bases left between them. The CDR3 contains 15 residues. CDR3 residues: CSALRGSTSTDTQYF. Here the CDR3 DNA reads TGCAGTGCACTCCGGGGGAGCACTAGCACAGATACGCAGTATTTT.

In its sample, this clonotype was seen a few times. This chain uses TRBV4-1 with TRBJ2-2; possible D gene TRBD2, 6 bases. Germline V gene lookup returns CDR1 MGHRA and CDR2 YSYEKL. The CDR3 extends over 15 amino acids. Trimming removed 2 bases from V and 7 bases from J, with 14 bases in between. CDR3 sequence reads: CASSQTRLVSGELFF. The CDR3 bases are TGCGCCAGCAGCCAAACGAGACTAGTCAGCGGGGAGCTGTTTTTT.

This clonotype was seen a handful of times. The chain uses TRBV12-3 or TRBV12-4 and TRBJ2-5; no clear D. V shed 2 bases and J shed 7 bases, with 8 bases lying between them. This CDR3 spans 12 amino acids. The CDR3 DNA is TGTGCCAGCAGTTTAAGGAAGGCGACCCAGTACTTC. This codes for CASSLRKATQYF.

This clonotype occurred a few times. J is TRBJ2-7 and V is TRBV18, with TRBD1 matching 8 bases. Looked up from germline, CDR1 is KGHSH and CDR2 is LQKENI. With V trimmed by 3 bases and J by 1 base, 5 bases remained unmatched. The CDR3 has 15 residues. The CDR3 DNA sequence: TGTGCCAGCTCACCTGGGGGACAGGTATCCTACGAGCAGTACGTC. It codes for CASSPGGQVSYEQYV.

The chain recombines TRBV4-3 with TRBJ2-4; TRBD2 matches 7 bases. Trimming removed 2 bases from V and 4 bases from J; junction bases left unmatched: 14. Germline CDR1 is LGHNA and CDR2 is YSLEER. The CDR3 extends over 18 amino acids. CDR3 loop: CASSQLGSGFRSKNIQYF. CDR3 coding DNA: TGCGCCAGCAGCCAATTGGGTAGCGGGTTCCGGTCGAAAAACATTCAGTACTTC.

This chain links TRBV19 with TRBJ1-5; D may be TRBD1 (6 bases). The CDR3 spans 14 residues. Germline V gene data show CDR1 as LNHDA and CDR2 as SQIVND (reference sequence). The V end was cut by 5 bases, the J end by 9 bases, with 17 bases between. CDR3 DNA sequence: TGTGCCAGTAGTTTGACAGGTGCTCACGGGCCCCAGCATTTT. Its translation: CASSLTGAHGPQHF.

This clonotype came up once. The J gene is TRBJ2-3, the V gene TRBV29-1; D gene ambiguous. Trimming cost V 7 bases and J 6 bases, with 11 bases left between them. From germline, CDR1 is SQVTM and CDR2 ANQGSEA. The length of the CDR3 is 11 residues. CDR3 nucleotide sequence: TGCAGCGGCTCTCGCTCCGATACGCAGTATTTT. Translated: CSGSRSDTQYF.

The V gene is TRBV25-1, the J gene TRBJ2-5; D is uncertain. V lost 1 base to trimming and J lost 5 bases, with 11 bases between them. Per the germline V gene, CDR1 is MGHDK and CDR2 is SYGVNS. The CDR3 covers 14 residues. CDR3 amino acids: CASSELDGFETQYF. DNA for the CDR3: TGTGCCAGCAGTGAATTGGATGGTTTTGAGACCCAGTACTTC.

The chain couples TRBV7-2 to TRBJ2-7, with 13 bases aligning to TRBD2. Germline values: CDR1 SGHTA, CDR2 FQGNSA. The V and J ends lost 4 bases and 7 bases, in that order; junction bases with no gene match: 7. The CDR3 has 15 residues. The CDR3: CASSSTSGGFREQYF. The CDR3 DNA is TGTGCCAGCAGCTCGACTAGCGGGGGGTTTAGAGAGCAGTACTTC.

A single count supports this clonotype. This sequence joins TRBV12-5 and TRBJ1-1, with a weak D call TRBD1 (6 bases). CDR3 length: 15 residues. CDR1 and CDR2 (germline): LGHNT, FRNRAP. V lost 1 base to trimming and J lost 6 bases, with 15 bases between them. The CDR3 is CASGLEQGAGAEAFF. The CDR3 region has the DNA TGTGCTAGTGGTTTGGAACAGGGTGCGGGGGCTGAAGCTTTCTTT.

The sample holds a few counts of this clonotype. The chain couples TRBV4-2 to TRBJ1-6, with 7 bases that match TRBD1. Germline V lookup: CDR1 LGHNA, CDR2 YNFKEQ. J was trimmed by 9 bases and V by 2 bases; bases with no gene match: 10. The length of the CDR3 is 16 residues. The chain's CDR3 is CASSQLGQLSSSPLHF. Written as DNA, the CDR3 is TGTGCCAGCAGCCAATTGGGACAGCTGTCTAGTTCACCCCTCCACTTT.

The chain links TRBV6-2 or TRBV6-3 to TRBJ2-3; 8 bases fit TRBD2. Losses at the gene ends were 2 bases for V and 4 bases for J; bases not matched to a gene: 11. The germline gives CDR1 MNHEY, CDR2 SVGEGT. This CDR3 contains 17 residues. CDR3 in amino acids: CASSYIPSGGIADTQYF. In nucleotides, the CDR3 is TGTGCCAGCAGTTACATCCCAAGCGGGGGAATCGCAGATACGCAGTATTTT.

V and J are TRBV2 and TRBJ1-2; D unresolved. CDR1 SNHLY and CDR2 FYNNEI come from the germline V gene. This CDR3 contains 12 residues. The V and J ends lost 10 bases and 0 bases respectively, with 9 bases between them. The CDR3 protein is CATETSNYGYTF. The CDR3 DNA is TGTGCCACCGAAACTTCTAACTATGGCTACACCTTC.

This clonotype has only a few counts. The rearrangement links TRBV7-9 to TRBJ1-2; D gene unclear. The CDR3 is 14 amino acids. Trimming pared 3 bases from V and 7 bases from J, leaving 15 bases between. The germline CDR1 and CDR2 sequences are SEHNR and FQNEAQ (reference sequence). The CDR3 region has the DNA TGTGCCAGCAGCTTTGGAAGCGAAATTGGTGGCTACACCTTC. This gives the protein CASSFGSEIGGYTF.

The chain couples TRBV6-5 to TRBJ1-1; D gene uncertain. This CDR3 has 14 amino acids. Trimming cost V 2 bases and J 1 base, with 8 bases left between them. Germline values: CDR1 MNHEY, CDR2 SVGAGI. The CDR3 here is CASSYQEANTEAFF. The DNA of the CDR3 is TGTGCCAGCAGTTACCAGGAGGCGAACACTGAAGCTTTCTTT.